This note documents a single TCR beta chain sequence. The antigen remains undetermined. Using its own MiXCR run on the 5' RACE reads, TCRdb lists one record per CDR3 protein. The sample has more than 300,000 distinct CDR3 sequences, roughly an eighth seen once. V was trimmed by 4 bases and J by 1 base, leaving 18 bases between them. CDR3 length: 17 residues. Germline CDR1 and CDR2: MDHEN and SYDVKM. This sample was included in a study of T-cell memory formation after mild COVID-19. Study-wide findings and caveats: Contracting clones from day 15 to 85 showed balanced CD4/CD8; later expanders favored CD4+. Second-wave clones that peaked on day 37 lacked confirmed SARS-CoV-2 specificity.

This clonotype was sampled from a man younger than 30 who had mild COVID-19 (a few samples of this study predate the infection). Cell type and time point are not known. V gene TRBV28 combines with J gene TRBJ2-3, with TRBD2 as a possible D gene (6 bases). The sequenced sample consisted of PBMCs or a T cell subset sorted from them (not recorded which). The CDR3 spells CASSSAWALARTDTQYF. CDR3 DNA: TGTGCCAGCAGTTCGGCTTGGGCACTAGCCCGCACAGATACGCAGTATTTT.